The 9 T cell receptor beta chains reported below all come from one sample, sequenced in a study of CD8 T cells in ankylosing spondylitis. One entry per CDR3 protein results from TCRdb running MiXCR on the 5' RACE reads. In the table there are fewer than 200,000 distinct CDR3 sequences, roughly 18% of which are singletons. The sample comprised blood, either unsorted or a sorted T cell fraction (not recorded which). The receptors derive from a male donor under 30 with ankylosing spondylitis or in good health (not recorded which).

This clonotype was recorded at least ten times. This chain joins TRBV2 and TRBJ2-2, with D perhaps TRBD1 (5 bases). V was pared by 7 bases and J by 0 bases, with 9 bases between. Per germline, CDR1 SNHLY and CDR2 FYNNEI. There are 14 residues in the CDR3. CDR3 residues: CASKQETNTGELFF. In DNA, the CDR3 is TGTGCCAGCAAACAGGAGACGAACACCGGGGAGCTGTTTTTT.

This clonotype has a handful of counts. The chain recombines TRBV29-1 with TRBJ2-1, with TRBD1 as a possible D gene (6 bases). The CDR3 sequence is 15 residues long. Looked up from germline, CDR1 is SQVTM and CDR2 is ANQGSEA. Trimming cost V 7 bases and J 0 bases, with 16 bases left between them. This chain's CDR3 is CSATRSDSSYNEQFF. For the CDR3, the DNA is TGCAGCGCTACTCGGTCGGACAGCTCCTACAATGAGCAGTTCTTC.

This clonotype was detected many times. The gene calls are TRBV7-3 and TRBJ2-3; 7 bases fit TRBD2. The CDR3 sequence is 13 residues long. V shed 5 bases, J shed 1 base, and the junction held 0 bases outside the gene matches. Per germline, CDR1 SGHTA and CDR2 FQGTGA. This CDR3 is CASSGLGTDTQYF. The DNA for the CDR3 is TGTGCCAGCAGCGGACTAGGCACAGATACGCAGTATTTT.

This clonotype was counted at least ten times. The V call is TRBV11-2, the J call TRBJ2-1; D unresolved. Germline V gives CDR1 SGHAT, CDR2 FQNNGV. V was cut by 3 bases and J by 6 bases, with 3 bases left in between. There are 11 residues in the CDR3. CDR3 loop: CASSLINEQFF. The CDR3 region has the DNA TGTGCCAGCAGCTTGATCAATGAGCAGTTCTTC.

This clonotype has only a few counts. The rearrangement links TRBV13 to TRBJ2-1; possibly TRBD2 for D (5 bases). CDR3 length: 14 residues. V lost 5 bases and J lost 5, with 13 bases in between. CDR1 is PRHDT and CDR2 is FYEKMQ in the germline V gene (reference sequence). The CDR3 sequence: CASSPGLGDNEQFF. CDR3 nucleotides: TGTGCCAGCAGCCCCGGACTCGGAGACAATGAGCAGTTCTTC.

This clonotype was recorded at least ten times. This rearrangement joins TRBV4-3 to TRBJ1-1; TRBD1 agrees at 7 bases. The ends lost 9 bases at V and 3 bases at J; junction bases unmatched: 1. In germline, CDR1 is LGHNA, CDR2 YSLEER. The CDR3 length is 11 residues. CDR3 in amino acids: CASQGDTEAFF. As DNA, the CDR3 is TGCGCCAGTCAGGGGGACACTGAAGCTTTCTTT.

The chain has TRBV5-4 and TRBJ2-5; no clear D gene. The CDR3 sequence is 12 residues long. CDR1 is SGHNT and CDR2 is YYREEE in the germline V gene (reference sequence). V shed 4 bases and J shed 4 bases, with 8 bases lying between them. CDR3 bases: TGTGCCAGCAGCCTAGGCCCAGAGACCCAGTACTTC. As protein: CASSLGPETQYF.

This sequence joins TRBV24-1 and TRBJ2-1, with a weak D call TRBD2 (6 bases). The CDR3 loop spans 15 amino acids. V dropped 4 bases and J dropped 8 bases, with 17 bases sitting between them. Germline lookup yields CDR1 KGHDR and CDR2 SFDVKD. The CDR3, as DNA: TGTGCCACCAGTGACTACCTCGGAGGGCCGGATGAGCAGTTCTTC. Encoded protein: CATSDYLGGPDEQFF.

The chain joins TRBV4-3 to TRBJ2-1; tentative D call: TRBD2 (5 bases). Germline CDR1 and CDR2: LGHNA and YSLEER. With 8 bases removed from V and 0 bases from J, the gap between germline ends came to 20 bases. The CDR3 length is 17 residues. This CDR3 reads CASATSFGSSSYNEQFF. The CDR3 region has the DNA TGCGCCAGCGCTACCAGTTTTGGGAGTAGCTCCTACAATGAGCAGTTCTTC.